What follows are 21 T cell receptor beta chains derived from one specimen sequenced in a study of T cells in Graves' hyperthyroidism and ophthalmopathy. TCR beta CDR3 regions were amplified from RNA. Primed by the HTBI set, a first-round RT-PCR was run on the TCR CDR3. TCRdb fed the multiplex PCR reads into MiXCR, producing one record per CDR3 protein. This table holds around 350,000 distinct CDR3 sequences, 25% found once. Sequences were obtained from blood. The receptors were sampled from a man between 50 and 59 years old with Graves' hyperthyroidism.

This sequence joins TRBV27 and TRBJ2-3; D not certain. Germline CDR1 MNHEY, CDR2 SMNVEV (reference sequence). Trimming left V 7 bases short and J 7 bases short, with 9 bases between. The CDR3 runs to 11 residues. CDR3 DNA sequence: TGTGCCAGCATTGTGGGATATACGCAGTATTTT. This gives the protein CASIVGYTQYF.

This clonotype appeared a single time. J is TRBJ2-1 and V is TRBV7-3, with D unclear. The V end lost 5 bases, the J end lost 2 bases, and 7 bases lay between the germline ends. The CDR3 is 13 amino acids. CDR1 and CDR2 (germline): SGHTA, FQGTGA. CDR3 in DNA: TGTGCCAGCAGCAAATCAACCTACAATGAGCAGTTCTTC. This encodes CASSKSTYNEQFF.

A word on this clonotype: This may come from a read error, since a much larger clone is one base off. This rearrangement joins TRBV28 to TRBJ2-1, with 7 positions matching TRBD2. From germline, CDR1 is MDHEN and CDR2 SYDVKM. V shed 7 bases, J shed 0 bases, and the junction held 12 bases outside the gene matches. This CDR3 region has 17 residues. The CDR3 nucleotides are TGTGCCAGCACGGGACTAACGGGCCCGAGCTCCTACAATGAGCAGTTCTTC. Residues: CASTGLTGPSSYNEQFF.

In its sample, this clonotype was seen a few times. Germline is not matched at one junction end, which may reflect a read error. V is TRBV5-1 and J is TRBJ1-4; 9 nucleotides agree with TRBD1. Germline CDR1 SGHRS, CDR2 YFSETQ. The CDR3 is 16 residues long. DNA for the CDR3: TGTGCCAGCAGACGTTTGACAGGGGGAGAAAGGGAAAAACTGTTTTTT. Translating gives CASRRLTGGEREKLFF.

The chain joins TRBV18 to TRBJ1-5, with D possibly being TRBD1 (5 bases). The germline V gene has CDR1 KGHSH and CDR2 LQKENI. CDR3 size: 15 residues. Trimming cost V 3 bases and J 3 bases, with 12 bases left between them. CDR3 residues: CASSPGGGYNQPQHF. The CDR3 DNA sequence: TGTGCCAGCTCACCGGGGGGGGGTTACAATCAGCCCCAGCATTTT.

The chain employs TRBV19 and TRBJ2-2; 7 bases match TRBD1. Trimming cost V 11 bases and J 0 bases; bases outside gene matches: 12. The germline V gene has CDR1 LNHDA and CDR2 SQIVND (reference sequence). This CDR3 has 16 amino acids. CDR3 bases: TGTGCCGCCTGTCCCCGGACAGGCGCGAACACCGGGGAGCTGTTTTTT. Amino acids: CAACPRTGANTGELFF. Full variable domain (missing parts from reference TRBV19 and TRBJ2-2): DGGITQSPKYLFRKEGQNVTLSCEQNLNHDAMYWYRQDPGQGLRLIYYSQIVNDFQKGDIAEGYSVSREKKESFPLTVTSAQKNPTAFYLCAACPRTGANTGELFFGEGSRLTVL.

This rearrangement joins TRBV6-1 to TRBJ1-1, with a tentative D call TRBD1 (5 bases). Deletions cut 2 bases from V and 3 bases from J, with 10 bases between. Looked up from germline, CDR1 is MNHNS and CDR2 is SASEGT. The CDR3 is 14 amino acids. For the CDR3, the DNA is TGTGCCAGCAGTGAAATCGACAGCGACACTGAAGCTTTCTTT. Translation: CASSEIDSDTEAFF.

The genes are TRBV11-3 and TRBJ2-3; D unresolved. The CDR3 length is 15 residues. V dropped 1 base and J dropped 5 bases, with 13 bases sitting between them. Germline CDR1 SGHNT, CDR2 YENEEA. The CDR3 coding sequence is TGTGCCAGCAGCTTAGGATTGGTGGCTGTAGATACGCAGTATTTT. Translation gives CASSLGLVAVDTQYF.

This chain joins TRBV12-5 and TRBJ1-2; unclear D gene. The ends were cut back, 2 bases at V and 8 bases at J, with 12 bases in the middle. Germline V gives CDR1 LGHNT, CDR2 FRNRAP. The CDR3 has 13 residues. The CDR3 DNA reads as TGTGCTAGTGGTTTGTATAGTGGGCGAGGCTACACCTTC. The encoded protein is CASGLYSGRGYTF.

The J gene is TRBJ2-7, the V gene TRBV19, with D unresolved. V dropped 3 bases and J dropped 1 base, with 10 bases sitting between them. The CDR3 contains 14 residues. Germline V gives CDR1 LNHDA, CDR2 SQIVND (reference sequence). In DNA form, the CDR3 reads TGTGCCAGTAGTATCGAGGTCAGGTCCTACGAGCAGTACTTC. Translating it yields CASSIEVRSYEQYF.

The V gene is TRBV12-3 or TRBV12-4, the J gene TRBJ2-7; 8 positions agree with TRBD1. The CDR3 is 14 amino acids. Trimming took 7 bases from V and 5 from J; bases not matched to a gene: 10. This CDR3 is CASTQRQGWDEQYF. CDR3 nucleotide sequence: TGTGCCAGCACACAACGACAGGGGTGGGACGAGCAGTACTTC.

V and J are TRBV20-1 and TRBJ2-7; 9 bases map to TRBD2. V dropped 4 bases and J dropped 5; count of bases not matched to a gene: 6. Germline CDR1 and CDR2: DFQATT and SNEGSKA (reference sequence). This CDR3 is 13 amino acids long. The CDR3 loop reads CSAKTGLADEQYF. As DNA, the CDR3 is TGCAGTGCTAAGACGGGACTAGCTGACGAGCAGTACTTC.

Only a few counts were recorded for this clonotype. The chain joins TRBV6-2 or TRBV6-3 to TRBJ2-7; 7 bases match TRBD1. Trimming cost V 9 bases and J 5 bases; bases outside gene matches: 19. Germline-derived CDR1 and CDR2 are MNHEY and SVGEGT. The CDR3 covers 16 residues. Written as DNA, the CDR3 is TGTGCCAGAGATCAGACAGGGTTCTTTCCCGTTGACGAGCAGTACTTC. Translated, it gives CARDQTGFFPVDEQYF.

This chain uses TRBV28 with TRBJ2-4, with D maybe TRBD2 (6 bases). In germline, CDR1 is MDHEN, CDR2 SYDVKM. The germline V and J ends were trimmed by 6 bases and 6 bases, with 18 bases remaining between them. CDR3 length equals 15 residues. CDR3 sequence: CASSRLGGTGNIQYF. CDR3 DNA sequence: TGTGCCAGCAGCCGATTGGGCGGGACGGGAAACATTCAGTACTTC.

This rearrangement joins TRBV6-1 to TRBJ2-3; D assignment may be TRBD1 or TRBD2 (7 bases each). Looked up from germline, CDR1 is MNHNS and CDR2 is SASEGT. The CDR3 runs 14 residues. The V and J ends lost 8 bases and 7 bases respectively, with 19 bases between them. The CDR3 coding sequence is TGTGCCAGCTCTCAGGGGGGGGTCCGGAATACGCAGTATTTT. This sequence encodes CASSQGGVRNTQYF.

The V gene is TRBV29-1, the J gene TRBJ2-1; D call uncertain. Trimming shortened V by 5 bases and J by 5 bases, and 10 bases separated the two germline ends. Germline V gives CDR1 SQVTM, CDR2 ANQGSEA. This CDR3 spans 12 amino acids. CDR3 amino acids: CSVQKTNNEQFF. The DNA of the CDR3 is TGCAGCGTTCAGAAGACCAACAATGAGCAGTTCTTC.

A few counts support this clonotype. The chain uses TRBV13 and TRBJ2-2, with D unresolved. Trimming took off 4 bases at V and 7 bases at J, with 7 bases between the two ends. The CDR3 contains 12 residues. Germline CDR1 reads PRHDT; CDR2 reads FYEKMQ (reference sequence). DNA of the CDR3: TGTGCCAGCAGCTCCGCCGTCGGGGAGCTGTTTTTT. The encoded protein is CASSSAVGELFF.

V usage is TRBV11-2 and J usage is TRBJ1-6, with D possibly being TRBD1 (5 bases). V gave up 4 bases and J gave up 5 bases, with 15 bases separating them. This CDR3 contains 16 residues. CDR1 and CDR2 from the germline V gene are SGHAT and FQNNGV. As DNA, the CDR3 is TGTGCCAGCAGCTCTAGGGGTATTGGAAATAATTCACCCCTCCACTTT. Translating it yields CASSSRGIGNNSPLHF.

This clonotype was counted a single time. This clone may be a read error of a much larger clone one base away. It is likely a read error, because the conserved phenylalanine at the end of the CDR3 is missing. V is TRBV29-1 and J is TRBJ1-1; D gene unclear. The length of the CDR3 is 13 residues. Germline lookup yields CDR1 SQVTM and CDR2 ANQGSEA. V lost 7 bases and J 1 base, leaving 13 bases between the germline ends. The CDR3 is CSGTTGGNTEAFL. The CDR3 coding sequence is TGCAGCGGCACGACGGGAGGGAACACTGAAGCTTTCCTT.

This clonotype was counted only a few times. The chain couples TRBV19 to TRBJ1-4, with 7 bases identical to TRBD1. V shed 4 bases and J 4 bases; nucleotides not matched to a gene: 3. The CDR3 spans 14 residues. CDR1 and CDR2 (germline): LNHDA, SQIVND (reference sequence). The CDR3 here is CASSNRGGNEKLFF. The CDR3 DNA is TGTGCCAGTAGTAACAGGGGCGGTAATGAAAAACTGTTTTTT. The full variable domain, in which reference TRBV19 and TRBJ1-4 provide the parts outside the CDR3, is DGGITQSPKYLFRKEGQNVTLSCEQNLNHDAMYWYRQDPGQGLRLIYYSQIVNDFQKGDIAEGYSVSREKKESFPLTVTSAQKNPTAFYLCASSNRGGNEKLFFGSGTQLSVL.

This clonotype was seen many times. The chain links TRBV30 to TRBJ1-5; D ambiguous. Trimming shortened V by 0 bases and J by 4 bases, and 13 bases separated the two germline ends. The germline gives CDR1 GTSNPN, CDR2 SVGIG (reference sequence). This CDR3 has 15 amino acids. CDR3 bases: TGTGCCTGGAGTGTTTCTCCGTTTGGGAATCAGCCCCAGCATTTT. It yields the protein CAWSVSPFGNQPQHF.